This T cell receptor beta chain was sequenced for a study of cytomegalovirus exposure and HLA in healthy donors. Overall study findings and caveats: Presence/absence analysis assumed near-uniform sequencing depth across donors.

In the PCR, 60 Vbeta and 13 Jbeta primers were used. Produced via immunoSEQ multiplex PCR; TCRdb's table is partial and in-frame only. Counted here are about 150,000 clones, more than 75% occurring once; the ten biggest clones make up 14%. The CDR3 totals 14 residues. Germline CDR1 and CDR2: MNHNY and SVGAGI (reference sequence). Between the trimmed V and J ends, which lost 2 bases and 3 bases, there was a span of 7 bases. Note on this clone: The target antigen is unknown.

The sequenced sample was PBMCs. The chain is built from TRBV6-6 and TRBJ2-2, with a possible D match to TRBD1 (6 bases). The TCR comes from a woman aged 40 to 50 in good health and CMV-seronegative. CDR3 bases: TGTGCCAGCAGTTACCACAGGGACACCGGGGAGCTGTTTTTT. Protein sequence: CASSYHRDTGELFF.